This note documents a single TCR beta chain sequence. The sample comes from a study of T cell changes during pregnancy in multiple sclerosis. Using immunoSEQ multiplex PCR, the repertoire was profiled, and TCRdb retains in-frame clones only, with some absent. The sample lists around 35,000 clones, 92% occurring once. CDR1 is SNHLY, CDR2 FYNNEI, per germline. Deletions cut 7 bases from V and 8 bases from J, with 17 bases between. The CDR3 covers 13 residues. V gene TRBV2 combines with J gene TRBJ1-2; D might be TRBD1 (6 bases). This sample comprised CD4+ T cells from peripheral blood mononuclear cells, obtained in the third trimester of pregnancy. The receptor was isolated from a female donor in good health, enrolled as a control in a pregnancy study. CDR3 sequence: CASNWDMTQGYTF. Here the CDR3 DNA reads TGTGCCAGCAATTGGGACATGACTCAGGGCTACACCTTC.